The 28 T cell receptor beta chains in this list originate from one sample, sequenced in a study of blood T cells in healthy people across ages. A second PCR, run for about 7 to 12 cycles, used a sample-barcoded 5' primer plus a J-beta primer mix. One entry per CDR3 protein, called by TCRdb with MiXCR from the 5' RACE reads. Of about 1.5 million distinct CDR3 sequences in the sample, roughly 43% were seen once. The sample consisted of blood. The receptors stem from a woman aged 18-35 years in good health.

The chain links TRBV9 to TRBJ2-5; 7 bases map to TRBD2. V shed 4 bases, J shed 4 bases, and the junction held 13 bases outside the gene matches. The V gene's germline CDR1 is SGDLS and CDR2 YYNGEE. This CDR3 comprises 16 residues. This CDR3 is CASSNRLATLRETQYF. The DNA for the CDR3 is TGTGCCAGCAGCAACCGACTAGCCACCTTGAGAGAGACCCAGTACTTC.

This clonotype has only a few counts. The chain recombines TRBV6-2 or TRBV6-3 with TRBJ2-1; D might be TRBD2 (7 bases). V lost 7 bases to trimming and J lost 9 bases, with 22 bases between them. The germline CDR1 and CDR2 sequences are MNHEY and SVGEGT. The CDR3 has 15 amino acids. CDR3 in amino acids: CASKGDRLRGIEQFF. The CDR3 DNA follows: TGTGCCAGCAAGGGGGATCGGTTGCGGGGGATTGAGCAGTTCTTC.

In the case of this clonotype: One junction end disagrees with the germline gene, perhaps due to a read error. The chain links TRBV7-2 to TRBJ1-1; 9 bases map to TRBD1. The CDR3 runs to 16 residues. Per germline, CDR1 SGHTA and CDR2 FQGNSA. CDR3 sequence: CASSPQGASIRTEAFF. The CDR3 coding sequence is TGTGCCAGCAGCCCACAGGGGGCGTCGATAAGGACTGAAGCTTTTTTT. The complete variable domain, with remaining parts taken from reference TRBV7-2 and TRBJ1-1, reads GAGVSQSPSNKVTEKGKDVELRCDPISGHTALYWYRQSLGQGLEFLIYFQGNSAPDKSGLPSDRFSAERTGGSVSTLTIQRTQQEDSAVYLCASSPQGASIRTEAFFGQGTRLTVV.

This chain connects TRBV2 to TRBJ1-2; D not certain. Trimming shortened V by 7 bases and J by 9 bases, and 21 bases separated the two germline ends. Germline V gives CDR1 SNHLY, CDR2 FYNNEI. The CDR3 runs to 14 residues. CDR3 sequence (DNA): TGTGCCAGCACAAAAGAATGGGGTTCAGGAAGCTACACCTTC. This translates into CASTKEWGSGSYTF.

V is TRBV29-1 and J is TRBJ1-4; D is perhaps TRBD1 (6 bases). Looked up from germline, CDR1 is SQVTM and CDR2 is ANQGSEA. CDR3 length: 16 amino acids. The V end was cut by 6 bases, the J end by 2 bases, with 19 bases between. CDR3 bases: TGCAGCGTCCAAGAGGGGGGTCCCTGGACTAATGAAAAACTGTTTTTT. This gives the protein CSVQEGGPWTNEKLFF.

The rearrangement joins TRBV20-1 to TRBJ2-7, with TRBD2 matching 13 bases. The CDR3 is 15 residues long. J gave up 7 bases and V 7 bases, and 13 bases lay outside the gene matches. The germline gives CDR1 DFQATT, CDR2 SNEGSKA (reference sequence). The CDR3 bases are TGCAGTGTTTGGGGGACTAGCGGGAACTACAATGAGCAGTACTTC. It yields the protein CSVWGTSGNYNEQYF.

Written as DNA, the CDR3 is TGTGCCAGCAGCTTAACACGAGACAATGAGCAGTTCTTC. Translated, it gives CASSLTRDNEQFF. The chain recombines TRBV7-3 with TRBJ2-1, with D uncertain. V was clipped by 0 bases and J by 5 bases, with 5 bases between them. Germline lookup yields CDR1 SGHTA and CDR2 FQGTGA. The CDR3 covers 13 residues. The variable domain in full, completed from reference TRBV7-3 and TRBJ2-1, reads GAGVSQTPSNKVTEKGKYVELRCDPISGHTALYWYRQSLGQGPEFLIYFQGTGAADDSGLPNDRFFAVRPEGSVSTLKIQRTERGDSAVYLCASSLTRDNEQFFGPGTRLTVL.

The chain employs TRBV5-1 and TRBJ2-7; D is ambiguous. The CDR3 is made up of 14 amino acids. Germline V gene data show CDR1 as SGHRS and CDR2 as YFSETQ. The ends were cut back, 0 bases at V and 0 bases at J, with 7 bases in the middle. CDR3 in DNA: TGCGCCAGCAGCTTGGACTGGGCCTCCTACGAGCAGTACTTC. This encodes CASSLDWASYEQYF.

This clonotype has only one observation. This chain links TRBV12-3 or TRBV12-4 with TRBJ1-2; tentative D call: TRBD1 (5 bases). This CDR3 has 13 amino acids. V was trimmed by 3 bases and J by 6 bases, leaving 11 bases between them. CDR3 nucleotides: TGTGCCAGCAGTTTCCGGACAAGGGATGGCTACACCTTC. This gives the protein CASSFRTRDGYTF.

On this clonotype: A read error may produce the germline difference seen at one junction end. The rearrangement uses TRBV12-3 or TRBV12-4 and TRBJ1-4; no clear D. The CDR3 has 13 amino acids. CDR3 nucleotide sequence: TGTGCCAGCACCCGCCGGCCGAATGAAGAACTGTTTTTT. It translates to CASTRRPNEELFF.

The chain couples TRBV5-5 to TRBJ2-7; D gene unclear. Between the trimmed V and J ends, which lost 4 bases and 1 base, there was a span of 18 bases. Germline V lookup: CDR1 SGHKS, CDR2 YYEKEE (reference sequence). CDR3 length: 16 amino acids. In DNA form, the CDR3 reads TGTGCCAGCAGCCCACTGGGGTTCGGTTTATCCTACGAGCAGTACTTC. Encoded protein: CASSPLGFGLSYEQYF.

The chain combines TRBV7-9 with TRBJ2-5; 8 bases line up with TRBD2. The V and J ends lost 3 bases and 11 bases, in that order; junction bases with no gene match: 14. The CDR3 sequence is 15 residues long. Germline V gene data show CDR1 as SEHNR and CDR2 as FQNEAQ (reference sequence). CDR3 protein: CASSFLLAGADEQYF. In nucleotides, the CDR3 is TGTGCCAGCAGCTTTCTCCTAGCGGGCGCGGATGAGCAGTACTTC. Complete variable domain (other parts from reference TRBV7-9 and TRBJ2-5): DTGVSQNPRHKITKRGQNVTFRCDPISEHNRLYWYRQTLGQGPEFLTYFQNEAQLEKSRLLSDRFSAERPKGSFSTLEIQRTEQGDSAMYLCASSFLLAGADEQYFGPGTRLLVL.

This clonotype was seen more than once but under ten times. This chain connects TRBV20-1 to TRBJ2-5, with D maybe TRBD1 (5 bases). This CDR3 has 11 amino acids. Looked up from germline, CDR1 is DFQATT and CDR2 is SNEGSKA (reference sequence). The V gene lost 6 bases and the J gene lost 5 bases, with 10 bases spanning the gap. CDR3 nucleotide sequence: TGCAGTGCACAGGCCCGGGAGACCCAGTACTTC. Residues: CSAQARETQYF.

With respect to this clonotype: A much larger clone differs from this one at a single base, so this may be a read error. The chain combines TRBV29-1 with TRBJ1-1, with D possibly TRBD1 on 5 matching bases. The CDR3 spans 15 residues. Germline V gene sequence: CDR1 SQVTM, CDR2 ANQGSEA. Trimming pared 8 bases from V and 6 bases from J, leaving 25 bases between. Written as DNA, the CDR3 is TGCAGCACTGATGGAACTACGTCCCGGGGCGCTGAAGCTTTCTTT. Its protein product is CSTDGTTSRGAEAFF.

CDR3 sequence: CASSYSPARGSYEQYF. CDR3 in DNA: TGTGCCAGCAGTTACTCCCCCGCTCGGGGCTCCTACGAGCAGTACTTC. The rearrangement links TRBV6-2 or TRBV6-3 to TRBJ2-7, with D maybe TRBD2 (5 bases). The V end was cut by 0 bases, the J end by 0 bases, with 12 bases between. This CDR3 is 16 amino acids long. The germline V gene has CDR1 MNHEY and CDR2 SVGEGT.

With respect to this clonotype: At one end the junction does not follow the germline gene, possibly because of a read error. The rearrangement uses TRBV12-3 or TRBV12-4 and TRBJ2-7; 8 positions match TRBD2. The CDR3 length is 14 residues. CDR3 loop: CASTQDSGSYEQDF. CDR3 nucleotide sequence: TGTGCCAGCACCCAGGACAGCGGGAGCTACGAGCAGGACTTC.

This clonotype came up a few times. The V gene is TRBV6-2 or TRBV6-3, the J gene TRBJ1-1, with 11 bases fitting TRBD1. The CDR3 totals 16 residues. V dropped 6 bases and J dropped 4; count of bases not matched to a gene: 10. From germline, CDR1 is MNHEY and CDR2 SVGEGT. The CDR3 spells CASRRTGGAGRTEAFF. The CDR3 DNA reads TGTGCCAGCAGACGGACAGGGGGCGCGGGGCGCACTGAAGCTTTCTTT.

This clonotype was counted between two and nine times. The chain employs TRBV3-1 and TRBJ2-5; D perhaps matches TRBD1 (5 bases). V gave up 2 bases and J gave up 4 bases, with 11 bases separating them. There are 14 residues in the CDR3. Per the germline V gene, CDR1 is LGHDT and CDR2 is YNNKEL (reference sequence). This CDR3 is CASSQSLDRETQYF. The DNA of the CDR3 is TGTGCCAGCAGCCAAAGTCTCGACAGAGAGACCCAGTACTTC.

The genes are TRBV20-1 and TRBJ2-2; 8 bases align to TRBD1. CDR1 DFQATT and CDR2 SNEGSKA come from the germline V gene (reference sequence). V shed 6 bases, J shed 4 bases, and the junction held 4 bases outside the gene matches. The CDR3 consists of 13 residues. CDR3 sequence: CSAWDRPTGELFF. The CDR3, as DNA: TGCAGTGCGTGGGACAGGCCCACCGGGGAGCTGTTTTTT.

This clonotype was detected only a few times. This chain uses TRBV6-5 with TRBJ2-4, with D possibly being TRBD1 or TRBD2 (5 bases each). CDR1 and CDR2 (germline): MNHEY, SVGAGI. This CDR3 is 13 amino acids long. The V gene lost 6 bases and the J gene lost 6 bases, with 12 bases spanning the gap. The CDR3 DNA reads as TGTGCCAGCAGGAGGGGAAGGGGAAACATTCAGTACTTC. Translated, it gives CASRRGRGNIQYF.

J is TRBJ2-5 and V is TRBV2; D possibly corresponds to TRBD2 (5 bases). The CDR3 extends over 13 amino acids. V dropped 4 bases and J dropped 4 bases, with 10 bases sitting between them. Per germline, CDR1 SNHLY and CDR2 FYNNEI. The CDR3: CASSVSGLETQYF. In DNA form, the CDR3 reads TGTGCCAGCAGTGTGAGCGGATTAGAGACCCAGTACTTC.

This chain links TRBV4-3 with TRBJ1-5; the match to TRBD1 covers 7 bases. CDR1 and CDR2 from the germline V gene are LGHNA and YSLEER. The CDR3 totals 14 residues. V lost 5 bases, J lost 7 bases, and 8 bases stayed unmatched. CDR3 residues: CASSKRQGNQPQHF. The CDR3 bases are TGCGCCAGCAGCAAACGACAGGGAAACCAGCCCCAGCATTTT.

The chain uses TRBV29-1 and TRBJ2-1; D is uncertain. V was clipped by 4 bases and J by 4 bases, with 8 bases between them. The CDR3 covers 12 residues. Germline V gene lookup returns CDR1 SQVTM and CDR2 ANQGSEA. Here the CDR3 reads CSVAREYNEQFF. The CDR3 bases are TGCAGCGTTGCACGCGAGTACAATGAGCAGTTCTTC.

A note on this clonotype: Since a much larger clone is just one base distant, this may be a read error. The rearrangement joins TRBV5-1 to TRBJ2-3; 9 nucleotides agree with TRBD1. CDR3 size: 16 residues. Trimming removed 0 bases from V and 6 bases from J; junction bases left unmatched: 8. The V gene's germline CDR1 is SGHRS and CDR2 YFSETQ. Written as DNA, the CDR3 is TGCGCCAGCAGCTTGGCTCCGGGACAGGGAGGGGATACGCAGTATTTT. Its protein is CASSLAPGQGGDTQYF. Looking up the rest from reference TRBV5-1 and TRBJ2-3 gives the full variable domain: KAGVTQTPRYLIKTRGQQVTLSCSPISGHRSVSWYQQTPGQGLQFLFEYFSETQRNKGNFPGRFSGRQFSNSRSEMNVSTLELGDSALYLCASSLAPGQGGDTQYFGPGTRLTVL.

The chain carries TRBV10-3 and TRBJ1-4; no reliable D call. The germline gives CDR1 ENHRY, CDR2 SYGVKD. This CDR3 spans 13 amino acids. V was trimmed by 3 bases and J by 5 bases, leaving 7 bases between them. CDR3 DNA: TGTGCCATCAGTGACGGGCAAAATGAAAAACTGTTTTTT. This gives the protein CAISDGQNEKLFF.

This sequence joins TRBV4-3 and TRBJ2-1; a weak D match, TRBD2 (6 bases). The V end lost 2 bases, the J end lost 3 bases, and 14 bases lay between the germline ends. The germline V gene encodes CDR1 LGHNA and CDR2 YSLEER. This CDR3 is 16 amino acids long. The CDR3 DNA sequence: TGCGCCAGCAGCCAACCCACGGGGGTCGGCTACAATGAGCAGTTCTTC. Amino acids: CASSQPTGVGYNEQFF.

As regards this clonotype: A much larger clone sits a single nucleotide away, making a read error possible. The chain carries TRBV6-1 and TRBJ2-7, with D tentatively TRBD1 (5 bases). The CDR3 covers 13 residues. The germline gives CDR1 MNHNS, CDR2 SASEGT. Deletions cut 7 bases from V and 0 bases from J, with 10 bases between. Here the CDR3 reads CASNRQSSYEQYF. In DNA, the CDR3 is TGTGCCAGCAACCGACAGAGCTCCTACGAGCAGTACTTC.

This clonotype was observed a handful of times. CDR3 bases: TGTGCCAGCAGCACAGCACGACGGGCAAATGAAAAACTGTTTTTT. It yields the protein CASSTARRANEKLFF. The V call is TRBV7-2, the J call TRBJ1-4; D remains ambiguous. There are 15 residues in the CDR3. CDR1 and CDR2 from the germline V gene are SGHTA and FQGNSA. V was shortened by 5 bases and J by 5 bases, with 15 bases between the two germline ends.